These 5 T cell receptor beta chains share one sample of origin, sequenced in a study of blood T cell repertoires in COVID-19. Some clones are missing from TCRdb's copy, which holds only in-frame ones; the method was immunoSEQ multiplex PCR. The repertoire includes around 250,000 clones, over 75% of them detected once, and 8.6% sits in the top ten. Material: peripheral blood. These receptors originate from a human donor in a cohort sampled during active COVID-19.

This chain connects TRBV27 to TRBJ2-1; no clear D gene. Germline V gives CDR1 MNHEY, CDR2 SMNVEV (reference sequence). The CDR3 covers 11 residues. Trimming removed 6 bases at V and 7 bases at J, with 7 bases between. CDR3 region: CASSLLNEQFF. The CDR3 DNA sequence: TGTGCCAGCAGCCTCCTAAATGAGCAGTTCTTC.

CDR3 sequence reads: CAISAQSSMPQPQHF. For the CDR3, the DNA is TGTGCCATCAGTGCACAGTCCTCTATGCCTCAGCCCCAGCATTTT. This rearrangement joins TRBV10-3 to TRBJ1-5; D remains unclear. The CDR3 consists of 15 residues. Trimming stripped 4 bases from V and 6 bases from J, with 16 bases between. Germline-derived CDR1 and CDR2 are ENHRY and SYGVKD.

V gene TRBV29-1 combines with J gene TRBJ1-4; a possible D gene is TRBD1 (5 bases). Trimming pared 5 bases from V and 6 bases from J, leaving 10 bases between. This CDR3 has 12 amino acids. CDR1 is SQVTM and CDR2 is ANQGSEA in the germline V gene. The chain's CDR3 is CSVTTDYEKLFF. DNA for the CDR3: TGCAGCGTTACGACAGATTATGAAAAACTGTTTTTT.

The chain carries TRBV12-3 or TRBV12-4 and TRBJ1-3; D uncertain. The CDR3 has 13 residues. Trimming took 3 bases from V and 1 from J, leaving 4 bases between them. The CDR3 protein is CASSFHSGNTIYF. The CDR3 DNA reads TGTGCCAGCAGTTTTCATTCTGGAAACACCATATATTTT.

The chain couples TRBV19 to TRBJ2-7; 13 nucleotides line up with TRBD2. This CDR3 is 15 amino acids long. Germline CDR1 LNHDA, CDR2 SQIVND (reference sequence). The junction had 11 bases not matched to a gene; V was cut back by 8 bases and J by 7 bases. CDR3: CASRLAGGTVGEQYF. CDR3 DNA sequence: TGTGCCAGTCGACTAGCGGGAGGTACCGTGGGAGAGCAGTACTTC.